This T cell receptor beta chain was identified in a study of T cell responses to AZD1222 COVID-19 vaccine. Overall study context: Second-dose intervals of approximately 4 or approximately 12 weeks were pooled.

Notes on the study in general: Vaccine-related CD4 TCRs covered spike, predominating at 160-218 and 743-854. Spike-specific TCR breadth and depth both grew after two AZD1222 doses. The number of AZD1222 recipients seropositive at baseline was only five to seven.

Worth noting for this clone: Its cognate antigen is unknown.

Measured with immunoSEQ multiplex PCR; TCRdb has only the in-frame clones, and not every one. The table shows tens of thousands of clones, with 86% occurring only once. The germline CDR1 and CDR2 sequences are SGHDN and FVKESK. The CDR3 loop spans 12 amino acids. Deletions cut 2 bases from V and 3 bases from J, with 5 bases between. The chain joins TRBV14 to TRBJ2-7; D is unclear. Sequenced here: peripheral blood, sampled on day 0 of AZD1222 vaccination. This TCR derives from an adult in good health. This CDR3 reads CASSQTGYEQYF. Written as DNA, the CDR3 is TGTGCCAGCAGCCAAACTGGCTACGAGCAGTACTTC.